The 21 T cell receptor beta chains given below trace back to one sample, sequenced in a study of blood T cell repertoires in COVID-19 (dated by TCRdb to 2018 to 2020). The method was the immunoSEQ multiplex PCR assay. TCRdb took over this immuneACCESS table, retaining in-frame rearrangements with V and J assigned. Such tables are incomplete; in checked studies, under half of the missing clones stem from an unresolved V gene, and the remainder is unexplained. The sample table records about 260,000 clones; 85% to 90% of these occur just once. The ten largest clones take up 3.5% to 4.5% of the sample. Material: peripheral blood. The source of these receptors is a woman in her forties with acute or convalescent COVID-19.

V gene TRBV4-1 combines with J gene TRBJ2-5, with no clear D. Trimming shortened V by 4 bases and J by 1 base, and 10 bases separated the two germline ends. The CDR3 has 14 residues. Germline CDR1 reads MGHRA; CDR2 reads YSYEKL. The CDR3 loop reads CASSRVGVQETQYF. CDR3 nucleotides: TGCGCCAGCAGCCGAGTTGGTGTCCAAGAGACCCAGTACTTC.

This chain uses TRBV19 with TRBJ1-6; D may be TRBD1 (6 bases). The germline V gene has CDR1 LNHDA and CDR2 SQIVND (reference sequence). CDR3 size: 15 residues. Between the trimmed V and J ends, which lost 5 bases and 7 bases, there was a span of 15 bases. CDR3 sequence (DNA): TGTGCCAGTAGTCCCCTGACAGGCGGGAATTCACCCCTCCACTTT. It specifies CASSPLTGGNSPLHF.

This CDR3 reads CASSRTGNQPQHF. In nucleotides, the CDR3 is TGTGCCAGCAGCCGGACAGGTAATCAGCCCCAGCATTTT. The rearrangement uses TRBV3-1 (or the pseudogene TRBV3-2) and TRBJ1-5; 7 positions agree with TRBD1. J was trimmed by 4 bases and V by 4 bases; bases with no gene match: 1. The CDR3 has 13 amino acids. CDR1 LGHDT and CDR2 YNNKEL come from the germline V gene (reference sequence).

The chain links TRBV7-8 to TRBJ1-5, with 9 nucleotides matching TRBD1. Per germline, CDR1 SGHVS and CDR2 FQNEAQ. CDR3 length: 13 residues. V gave up 5 bases and J gave up 6 bases; unmatched junction bases: 2. The CDR3 bases are TGTGCCAGCAGCCGGACAGGGGTTCAGCCCCAGCATTTT. Translated, it gives CASSRTGVQPQHF.

The chain has TRBV27 and TRBJ1-4; 10 bases match TRBD1. Germline lookup yields CDR1 MNHEY and CDR2 SMNVEV (reference sequence). V dropped 6 bases and J dropped 8; count of bases not matched to a gene: 9. This CDR3 has 15 amino acids. The CDR3 DNA follows: TGTGCCAGCAGGCCACGACAGGGGGCATTAGAAAAACTGTTTTTT. This translates into CASRPRQGALEKLFF.

In its sample, this clone was seen a few times. The DNA of the CDR3 is TGTGCCAGCAGTAGACTGAAGCTAGCCTACGAGCAGTACGTC. Translated: CASSRLKLAYEQYV. This chain connects TRBV6-5 to TRBJ2-7; D uncertain. CDR3 length: 14 amino acids. Trimming shortened V by 5 bases and J by 2 bases, and 13 bases separated the two germline ends. Germline V CDR1 and CDR2: MNHEY, SVGAGI.

Comments on this clone: The sample carries other DNA sequences with the same CDR3. CDR3 sequence reads: CASRDRGRTNEKLFF. CDR3 in DNA: TGTGCCAGTAGGGACAGGGGGCGGACTAATGAAAAACTGTTTTTT. This chain joins TRBV19 and TRBJ1-4; 11 nucleotides align to TRBD1. Per germline, CDR1 LNHDA and CDR2 SQIVND (reference sequence). This CDR3 is 15 amino acids long. The ends lost 6 bases at V and 2 bases at J; junction bases unmatched: 2.

V is TRBV7-9 and J is TRBJ1-1; D is unclear. V lost 5 bases and J lost 0, with 13 bases in between. The germline V gene has CDR1 SEHNR and CDR2 FQNEAQ (reference sequence). The CDR3 is 15 residues long. The CDR3 loop reads CASSPLGRMNTEAFF. Here the CDR3 DNA reads TGTGCCAGCAGCCCGTTGGGGAGGATGAACACTGAAGCTTTCTTT.

The chain has TRBV6-4 and TRBJ1-1, with 8 bases lining up with TRBD1. The CDR3 is 14 residues long. Germline lookup yields CDR1 MRHNA and CDR2 SNTAGT. With V trimmed by 8 bases and J by 4 bases, 9 bases remained unmatched. In DNA, the CDR3 is TGTGCCAGCTCTTCGGACAGGGCTGGCACTGAAGCTTTCTTT. This gives the protein CASSSDRAGTEAFF.

The chain employs TRBV11-2 and TRBJ2-1; 9 positions agree with TRBD1. In germline, CDR1 is SGHAT, CDR2 FQNNGV. The CDR3 runs to 15 residues. V shed 5 bases, J shed 5 bases, and the junction held 7 bases outside the gene matches. CDR3 sequence (DNA): TGTGCCAGCAGCCTTACAGGGGGCTACGACAATGAGCAGTTCTTC. It yields the protein CASSLTGGYDNEQFF.

The rearrangement joins TRBV19 to TRBJ1-1; D ambiguous. CDR1 is LNHDA, CDR2 SQIVND, per germline (reference sequence). CDR3 size: 12 residues. With 5 bases removed from V and 1 base from J, the gap between germline ends came to 5 bases. The CDR3 region is CASSVGNTEAFF. Here the CDR3 DNA reads TGTGCCAGTAGTGTCGGGAACACTGAAGCTTTCTTT.

The chain combines TRBV15 with TRBJ2-7, with TRBD2 matching 9 bases. The CDR3 spans 15 residues. Germline V gene sequence: CDR1 LNHNV, CDR2 YYDKDF (reference sequence). Trimming at V came to 3 bases and at J to 3 bases, leaving 6 bases not matched to a gene. Written as DNA, the CDR3 is TGTGCCACCAGCAGCGGGGGACTAGCAGGCTACGAGCAGTACGTC. Translated: CATSSGGLAGYEQYV.

CDR3 region: CASKGLISTDTQYF. For the CDR3, the DNA is TGTGCCTCAAAGGGGCTCATTAGCACAGATACGCAGTATTTT. The chain is built from TRBV2 and TRBJ2-3; maybe TRBD1 (5 bases). Per the germline V gene, CDR1 is SNHLY and CDR2 is FYNNEI. This CDR3 has 14 amino acids. V was trimmed by 11 bases and J by 0 bases, leaving 15 bases between them.

This rearrangement joins TRBV29-1 to TRBJ1-2; D remains ambiguous. Between the trimmed V and J ends, which lost 4 bases and 4 bases, there was a span of 7 bases. Germline loops: CDR1 SQVTM, CDR2 ANQGSEA. The CDR3 loop spans 11 amino acids. For the CDR3, the DNA is TGCAGCGTTGGGGAGCCCTATGGCTACACCTTC. It translates to CSVGEPYGYTF.

This chain links TRBV24-1 with TRBJ2-5; D might be TRBD1 (5 bases). V dropped 5 bases and J dropped 7 bases, with 10 bases sitting between them. Germline values: CDR1 KGHDR, CDR2 SFDVKD. This CDR3 is built from 12 residues. The CDR3 sequence is CATSGRRGTQYF. CDR3 DNA sequence: TGTGCCACCAGTGGTAGAAGGGGGACCCAGTACTTC.

The chain has TRBV7-6 and TRBJ2-7; no definite D call. Trimming pared 5 bases from V and 3 bases from J, leaving 17 bases between. The CDR3 runs to 15 residues. Germline lookup yields CDR1 SGHVS and CDR2 FNYEAQ. CDR3 region: CASSISNSGYYEQYV. Here the CDR3 DNA reads TGTGCCAGCAGCATTTCTAACTCCGGGTACTACGAGCAGTACGTC.

The V gene is TRBV2, the J gene TRBJ1-2; 8 bases are a match to TRBD1. J was trimmed by 8 bases and V by 4 bases; bases with no gene match: 9. CDR1 and CDR2 (germline): SNHLY, FYNNEI. CDR3 length equals 14 residues. CDR3 DNA sequence: TGTGCCAGCAGTGGTTTGTCAGGGGGCGACGGCTACACCTTC. This translates into CASSGLSGGDGYTF.

The chain employs TRBV3-1 (or the pseudogene TRBV3-2) and TRBJ2-7; tentatively, D is TRBD1 (5 bases). The V end was cut by 1 base, the J end by 0 bases, with 7 bases between. CDR1 and CDR2 from the germline V gene are LGHDT and YNNKEL (reference sequence). The CDR3 spans 14 residues. In nucleotides, the CDR3 is TGTGCCAGCAGCCAAGGGCAGGGCTCCTACGAGCAGTACGTC. This gives the protein CASSQGQGSYEQYV.

This chain uses TRBV5-1 with TRBJ2-4; D perhaps matches TRBD2 (7 bases). CDR1 is SGHRS and CDR2 is YFSETQ in the germline V gene. V lost 4 bases, J lost 4 bases, and 15 bases lay in between. CDR3 length equals 15 residues. CDR3 loop: CASSVMGGPKNIQYF. DNA of the CDR3: TGCGCCAGCAGCGTCATGGGGGGGCCGAAAAACATTCAGTACTTC.

As DNA, the CDR3 is TGCAGCGTTGAGCGGGGGTACTATGGCTACACCTTC. Residues: CSVERGYYGYTF. This chain links TRBV29-1 with TRBJ1-2, with D possibly TRBD1 on 5 matching bases. The CDR3 runs to 12 residues. Germline V lookup: CDR1 SQVTM, CDR2 ANQGSEA. The V and J ends lost 3 bases and 3 bases respectively, with 8 bases between them.

V usage is TRBV12-3 or TRBV12-4 and J usage is TRBJ1-1; no clear D. The CDR3 runs 13 residues. V lost 6 bases and J 5 bases, leaving 13 bases between the germline ends. The CDR3 loop reads CASSSDGYTEAFF. Written as DNA, the CDR3 is TGTGCCAGCAGCTCTGACGGGTATACTGAAGCTTTCTTT.